The clone carrying this T cell receptor beta chain was counted once. Its matching antigen is unknown. The sample is drawn from a study of cytomegalovirus exposure and HLA in healthy donors. Study-level results: The classifier, whose performance was assessed in both the original and validation cohorts, reportedly diagnosed cytomegalovirus status with high specificity and sensitivity. About 87% or about 30% of the time was how often most TCR beta V segments were productive, according to an earlier analysis.

PCR involved 60 Vbeta and 13 Jbeta primers. Libraries were prepared by immunoSEQ multiplex PCR; TCRdb keeps only in-frame clonotypes and omits some of them. The sample holds roughly 200,000 clones; approximately 80% are singletons and the top ten take under 2.5%. The CDR3 totals 16 residues. Per the germline V gene, CDR1 is MNHNS and CDR2 is SASEGT. V trimming: 4 bases; J trimming: 1 base; junction bases outside the gene matches: 9. The chain couples TRBV6-1 to TRBJ1-1; 7 bases are shared with TRBD1. This sequence originates from a man aged 60-69 years in good health and CMV-seronegative. Source material: PBMCs. This chain's CDR3 is CASSALTGQPNTEAFF. CDR3 nucleotide sequence: TGTGCCAGCAGTGCCCTGACGGGACAGCCGAACACTGAAGCTTTCTTT.